The present TCR beta chain was sequenced within a study of blood T cell repertoires in COVID-19 (dated by TCRdb to the early 2020s). A note on the overall study: Samples from collaborators originated in the United States, Italy and Spain and spanned both the acute and convalescent phases of COVID-19. The material from the prospective study consisted of cDNA or gDNA derived from T cells, B-cell-depleted T cells, or PBMCs. Subjects who had been exposed to COVID-19, were actively infected with it, or had recovered from it provided the deeply sampled blood TCRbeta repertoires that made up the dataset. HLA class I and class II types, where available, came from metadata supplied by the sample provider rather than from assay-based typing. The samples were drawn from the first 160 participants of the ongoing ImmuneRACE study and from 950 to 1,500 subjects provided by 6 global collaborators. Sample metadata almost always included a de-identified subject ID, COVID-19 status, age in years and sex. The repertoires were released in a freely available public database intended as a resource for research on the immune response to SARS-CoV-2.

TCRbeta CDR3 regions were amplified from genomic DNA using the immunoSEQ Assay, a bias-controlled multiplex PCR. The original methods were these. Within the assay, amplification of reference gene primers was used to estimate how many nucleated cells each sample contained. To quantify the absolute abundance of each unique TCRbeta CDR3 rearrangement, sequence reads were collapsed and filtered. For each sample, productive Simpson clonality was calculated by taking the square root of Simpson's diversity index across productive rearrangements. As stored in TCRdb, this immuneACCESS dataset retains in-frame rearrangements with V and J assigned. A fraction of the clones does not appear; measured against another copy, unresolved V genes explain less than half of the discrepancy, and the remainder lacks a known reason. The V and J calls and the clone size are those of that table, but D and trimming were determined from the DNA. For this sample there are about 200,000 clones; about 85% appear just once. The top ten clones comprise roughly 4.5% of the sample.

Note on this clone: Its specific antigen is unknown. No quality values exist for individual bases; no much larger clone is one base distant.

Each collaborating institution followed its own protocols to collect whole blood in K2EDTA tubes. For TCRbeta analysis, collaborators shipped samples as frozen whole blood, isolated PBMCs, or DNA extracted from either of those sample types. The research as a whole found: The amount of clinical and demographic metadata varied by source and participant and was provided uncurated.

The germline V gene encodes CDR1 MDHEN and CDR2 SYDVKM. The CDR3 starts with the cysteine, ends with the phenylalanine, and has 16 residues. The DNA shown is the 48-base CDR3, in frame from base 1. The V end gives up 5 bases and the J end 3 bases, leaving 9 bases in the junction not matched to a gene. The sample consisted of peripheral blood. The chain was built from TRBV28 and TRBJ2-7; TRBD2 matches 11 bases in the middle. The source is a woman older than 75 with acute or convalescent COVID-19. The CDR3 amino acid sequence is: CASSTPASGRYYEQYF. The DNA is TGTGCCAGCAGTACCCCGGCTAGCGGGAGGTACTACGAGCAGTACTTC.